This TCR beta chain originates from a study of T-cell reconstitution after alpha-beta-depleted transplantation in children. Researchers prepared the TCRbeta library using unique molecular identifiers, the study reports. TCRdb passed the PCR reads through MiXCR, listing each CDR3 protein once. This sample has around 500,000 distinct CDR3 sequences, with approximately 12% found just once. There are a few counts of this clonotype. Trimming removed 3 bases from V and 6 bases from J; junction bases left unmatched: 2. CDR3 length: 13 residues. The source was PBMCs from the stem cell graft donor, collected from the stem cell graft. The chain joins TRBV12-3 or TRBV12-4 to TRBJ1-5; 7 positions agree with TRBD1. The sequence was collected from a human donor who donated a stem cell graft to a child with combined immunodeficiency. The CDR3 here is CASSLDRLQPQHF. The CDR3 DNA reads TGTGCCAGCAGTTTGGACAGGCTTCAGCCCCAGCATTTT.